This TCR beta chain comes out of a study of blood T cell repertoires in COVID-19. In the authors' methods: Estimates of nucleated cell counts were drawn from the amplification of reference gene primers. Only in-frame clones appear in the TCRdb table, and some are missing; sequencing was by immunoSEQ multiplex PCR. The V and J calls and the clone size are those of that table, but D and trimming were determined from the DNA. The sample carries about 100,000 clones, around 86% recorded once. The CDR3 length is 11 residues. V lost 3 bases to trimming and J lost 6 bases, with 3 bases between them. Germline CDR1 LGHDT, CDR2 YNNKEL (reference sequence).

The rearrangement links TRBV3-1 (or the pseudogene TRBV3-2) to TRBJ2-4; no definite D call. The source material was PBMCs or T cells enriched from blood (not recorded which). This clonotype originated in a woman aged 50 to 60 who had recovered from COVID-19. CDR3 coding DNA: TGTGCCAGCAGCCACAGAAACATTCAGTACTTC. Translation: CASSHRNIQYF.